A single sample gave rise to the 29 T cell receptor beta chains below, sequenced in a study of T-cell memory formation after mild COVID-19. TCRdb itself ran the 5' RACE reads through MiXCR, one entry per CDR3 protein. The top ten clones hold roughly 25% of a sample with 250,000 to 350,000 distinct CDR3 sequences, 15% to 20% of them seen once. Specimen: PBMCs or a T cell subset sorted from them (not recorded which). The receptors originated from a man in his late teens or twenties who had mild COVID-19 (a few samples of this study predate the infection). Cell type and time point are not known.

This clonotype was seen ten or more times. This chain uses TRBV6-5 with TRBJ1-2; D remains ambiguous. The CDR3 is made up of 13 amino acids. Trimming pared 5 bases from V and 4 bases from J, leaving 11 bases between. Germline V CDR1 and CDR2: MNHEY, SVGAGI. The CDR3 DNA is TGTGCCAGCAGTACCCGGACGGTCTATGGCTACACCTTC. This translates into CASSTRTVYGYTF.

This clonotype showed up just a few times. The V gene is TRBV7-9, the J gene TRBJ2-1; 12 bases are shared with TRBD2. This CDR3 contains 14 residues. Germline CDR1 and CDR2: SEHNR and FQNEAQ (reference sequence). The J segment lost 13 bases and the V segment lost 5 bases, leaving 9 bases of the junction unmatched. CDR3 in amino acids: CASSPNSTSGGQFF. The CDR3, as DNA: TGTGCCAGCAGCCCCAACTCGACTAGCGGGGGTCAGTTCTTC.

This clonotype was seen a few times. J is TRBJ1-1 and V is TRBV28, with a weak D call TRBD1 (5 bases). With 5 bases removed from V and 4 bases from J, the gap between germline ends came to 8 bases. The CDR3 covers 12 residues. CDR1 is MDHEN, CDR2 SYDVKM, per germline. The CDR3 nucleotides are TGTGCCAGCAGTATCAGGGCCACTGAAGCTTTCTTT. Translating gives CASSIRATEAFF. Based on the CDR3 plus reference TRBV28 and TRBJ1-1, the full variable domain is DVKVTQSSRYLVKRTGEKVFLECVQDMDHENMFWYRQDPGLGLRLIYFSYDVKMKEKGDIPEGYSVSREKKERFSLILESASTNQTSMYLCASSIRATEAFFGQGTRLTVV.

The chain couples TRBV10-3 to TRBJ1-2; 8 bases agree with TRBD1. Trimming cost V 3 bases and J 2 bases; bases outside gene matches: 8. This CDR3 is built from 16 residues. Germline lookup yields CDR1 ENHRY and CDR2 SYGVKD. CDR3 DNA sequence: TGTGCCATCAGTGACTCCGGACAGGGAGGAAACTATGGCTACACCTTC. Amino acid sequence: CAISDSGQGGNYGYTF.

This clonotype was observed a few times. The rearrangement links TRBV12-3 or TRBV12-4 to TRBJ1-1; 8 bases fit TRBD1. CDR3 size: 14 residues. V was pared by 3 bases and J by 5 bases, with 5 bases of the junction left unmatched. The CDR3 sequence: CASSFRDRRTEAFF. CDR3 nucleotides: TGTGCCAGCAGTTTTAGGGACAGGAGGACTGAAGCTTTCTTT.

This rearrangement joins TRBV7-9 to TRBJ1-4; D may be TRBD1 (5 bases). Germline V gene data show CDR1 as SEHNR and CDR2 as FQNEAQ (reference sequence). V gave up 4 bases and J gave up 7 bases, with 13 bases separating them. This CDR3 has 14 residues. CDR3 region: CASSSSGSREKLFF. The CDR3 region has the DNA TGTGCCAGCAGCTCATCAGGGTCCCGTGAAAAACTGTTTTTT.

This chain connects TRBV12-3 or TRBV12-4 to TRBJ2-3; no reliable D call. With 4 bases removed from V and 4 bases from J, the gap between germline ends came to 6 bases. CDR3 length: 12 amino acids. This chain's CDR3 is CASSSTPDTQYF. CDR3 nucleotide sequence: TGTGCCAGCAGTTCTACCCCAGATACGCAGTATTTT.

This clonotype was observed a few times. CDR3 bases: TGCAGTGCTAGACCCCTAGGGCAGTACCGTTTCTTT. Protein product: CSARPLGQYRFF. The V and J genes are TRBV20-1 and TRBJ1-1; D gene unclear. The germline V and J ends were trimmed by 2 bases and 13 bases, with 17 bases remaining between them. This CDR3 region has 12 residues. CDR1 DFQATT and CDR2 SNEGSKA come from the germline V gene (reference sequence).

The rearrangement uses TRBV2 and TRBJ1-6, with unresolved D. Trimming left V 7 bases short and J 7 bases short, with 14 bases between. Germline lookup yields CDR1 SNHLY and CDR2 FYNNEI. CDR3 size: 14 residues. The CDR3 region is CASTREGGNSPLHF. CDR3 nucleotide sequence: TGTGCCAGCACTCGGGAGGGCGGGAATTCACCCCTCCACTTT.

The chain links TRBV10-3 to TRBJ2-1, with 8 bases aligning to TRBD1. V was clipped by 4 bases and J by 0 bases; unmatched bases: 5. This CDR3 has 16 amino acids. Germline CDR1 and CDR2: ENHRY and SYGVKD. In DNA, the CDR3 is TGTGCCATCAGTGGTGTGACAGGGGACTCCTACAATGAGCAGTTCTTC. Residues: CAISGVTGDSYNEQFF.

The V call is TRBV6-5, the J call TRBJ1-2; tentatively, D is TRBD1 (5 bases). The CDR3 sequence is 14 residues long. Trimming stripped 0 bases from V and 4 bases from J, with 9 bases between. Per germline, CDR1 MNHEY and CDR2 SVGAGI. The CDR3 here is CASSYSMGGYGYTF. CDR3 in DNA: TGTGCCAGCAGTTACTCGATGGGGGGCTATGGCTACACCTTC.

This clonotype showed up just a few times. The chain joins TRBV11-2 to TRBJ2-1, with D possibly matching TRBD1 (7 bases). Trimming left V 7 bases short and J 10 bases short, with 20 bases between. There are 14 residues in the CDR3. CDR1 SGHAT and CDR2 FQNNGV come from the germline V gene. The CDR3 region is CASIPRSGGPEQFF. The CDR3, as DNA: TGTGCCAGCATCCCTCGGTCAGGGGGGCCGGAGCAGTTCTTC.

This clonotype was seen a few times. The rearrangement links TRBV20-1 to TRBJ2-7; tentatively, D is TRBD2 (5 bases). V shed 0 bases and J shed 3 bases, with 9 bases lying between them. Germline V gene data show CDR1 as DFQATT and CDR2 as SNEGSKA (reference sequence). This CDR3 has 13 amino acids. CDR3 in amino acids: CSARDPRDYEQYV. Here the CDR3 DNA reads TGCAGTGCTAGAGACCCACGGGACTACGAGCAGTACGTC.

The rearrangement joins TRBV20-1 to TRBJ2-3, with D possibly being TRBD1 or TRBD2 (5 bases each). CDR1 is DFQATT and CDR2 is SNEGSKA in the germline V gene (reference sequence). The CDR3 is 13 residues long. Trimming stripped 6 bases from V and 0 bases from J, with 10 bases between. CDR3: CSANRDSTDTQYF. The CDR3 nucleotides are TGCAGTGCCAACCGGGACAGCACAGATACGCAGTATTTT.

V and J are TRBV9 and TRBJ2-3; possible D gene TRBD1, 6 bases. V dropped 0 bases and J dropped 0 bases, with 11 bases sitting between them. Germline-derived CDR1 and CDR2 are SGDLS and YYNGEE. CDR3 size: 16 residues. Here the CDR3 DNA reads TGTGCCAGCAGCGTAGTCGGCAGGGGTAGCACAGATACGCAGTATTTT. It translates to CASSVVGRGSTDTQYF.

V usage is TRBV11-2 and J usage is TRBJ2-1, with 10 bases that match TRBD2. CDR3 length: 15 residues. Germline loops: CDR1 SGHAT, CDR2 FQNNGV. Trimming cost V 2 bases and J 4 bases; bases outside gene matches: 2. The CDR3 loop reads CASSLSGGVYNEQFF. DNA of the CDR3: TGTGCCAGCAGCTTAAGCGGGGGGGTATACAATGAGCAGTTCTTC.

J is TRBJ2-5 and V is TRBV7-6; TRBD2 matches at 10 bases. CDR3 size: 18 residues. Trimming at V came to 3 bases and at J to 4 bases, leaving 14 bases not matched to a gene. Germline V gene lookup returns CDR1 SGHVS and CDR2 FNYEAQ. The DNA of the CDR3 is TGTGCCAGCAGCTTTGTAGCGGGGGGCTCTCCCGAGGGAGAGACCCAGTACTTC. Protein sequence: CASSFVAGGSPEGETQYF.

The chain employs TRBV7-9 and TRBJ2-5, with D possibly being TRBD2 (6 bases). The CDR3 runs 17 residues. The V gene lost 3 bases and the J gene lost 1 base, with 18 bases spanning the gap. Germline CDR1 and CDR2: SEHNR and FQNEAQ (reference sequence). CDR3 amino acids: CASSFGGSRSPQETQYF. In DNA form, the CDR3 reads TGTGCCAGCAGCTTCGGAGGGTCCCGGTCCCCCCAAGAGACCCAGTACTTC.

This clonotype was counted between two and nine times. V and J are TRBV5-1 and TRBJ1-6, with 8 bases fitting TRBD1. V was pared by 4 bases and J by 8 bases, with 8 bases of the junction left unmatched. The CDR3 consists of 15 residues. CDR1 and CDR2 (germline): SGHRS, YFSETQ. DNA of the CDR3: TGCGCCAGCAGCACCGGACAGGGAGAAGATTCACCCCTCCACTTT. Translating gives CASSTGQGEDSPLHF.

This clonotype was counted between two and nine times. The J gene is TRBJ1-5, the V gene TRBV29-1, with 10 nucleotides matching TRBD1. After removal of 6 bases from V and 5 bases from J, the junction contained 7 bases not matched to a gene. Germline lookup yields CDR1 SQVTM and CDR2 ANQGSEA. The CDR3 length is 14 residues. CDR3 residues: CSVADRGRDQPQHF. DNA of the CDR3: TGCAGCGTCGCCGACAGGGGGCGGGATCAGCCCCAGCATTTT.

This clonotype showed up just a few times. The gene calls are TRBV27 and TRBJ2-6; D uncertain. CDR1 MNHEY and CDR2 SMNVEV come from the germline V gene (reference sequence). V was clipped by 3 bases and J by 1 base, with 19 bases between them. The CDR3 spans 19 residues. CDR3 DNA: TGTGCCAGCAGTTTGTCCGGTGCAGGTCTCGTTTCTGGGGCCAACGTCCTGACTTTC. Translation gives CASSLSGAGLVSGANVLTF.

This clonotype was recorded many times. The V and J genes are TRBV4-1 and TRBJ2-5; D is perhaps TRBD1 (6 bases). The CDR3 contains 15 residues. Trimming stripped 1 base from V and 5 bases from J, with 14 bases between. The germline V gene encodes CDR1 MGHRA and CDR2 YSYEKL. The CDR3 nucleotides are TGCGCCAGCAGCCAAGCATTGGTAGGGGGTGAGACCCAGTACTTC. Protein product: CASSQALVGGETQYF.

This clonotype was picked up a small number of times. The chain carries TRBV18 and TRBJ1-1, with 7 bases that match TRBD1. This CDR3 is 15 amino acids long. V shed 1 base and J 5 bases; nucleotides not matched to a gene: 7. The V gene's germline CDR1 is KGHSH and CDR2 LQKENI. The chain's CDR3 is CASSPRPGGGTEAFF. The CDR3 DNA follows: TGTGCCAGCTCACCACGTCCAGGGGGAGGTACTGAAGCTTTCTTT.

This clonotype occurred a few times. The chain recombines TRBV20-1 with TRBJ2-2, with D possibly being TRBD1 (5 bases). CDR1 DFQATT and CDR2 SNEGSKA come from the germline V gene (reference sequence). The V gene lost 0 bases and the J gene lost 9 bases, with 17 bases spanning the gap. The CDR3 length is 15 residues. For the CDR3, the DNA is TGCAGTGCTAGAGATCTCGGCAGGGAAAATCGGGAGCTGTTTTTT. It is translated as CSARDLGRENRELFF.

The V and J genes are TRBV4-3 and TRBJ1-6, with D tentatively TRBD1 (6 bases). The V gene lost 0 bases and the J gene lost 10 bases, with 19 bases spanning the gap. In germline, CDR1 is LGHNA, CDR2 YSLEER. This CDR3 comprises 17 residues. CDR3 in DNA: TGCGCCAGCAGCCAAGATGTCGGGGAGGGGGTCGGGTCACCCCTCCACTTT. This sequence encodes CASSQDVGEGVGSPLHF.

The chain recombines TRBV9 with TRBJ1-5; D possibly corresponds to TRBD1 (5 bases). The CDR3 spans 13 residues. CDR1 and CDR2 (germline): SGDLS, YYNGEE. Trimming stripped 5 bases from V and 5 bases from J, with 11 bases between. For the CDR3, the DNA is TGTGCCAGCAGTAGGGACGGGGATCAGCCCCAGCATTTT. This gives the protein CASSRDGDQPQHF.

The genes are TRBV5-1 and TRBJ2-2; 7 positions match TRBD2. The CDR3 sequence is 18 residues long. Germline trimming cut 2 bases from V and 0 bases from J; bases unmatched to any gene: 10. The V gene's germline CDR1 is SGHRS and CDR2 YFSETQ. Written as DNA, the CDR3 is TGCGCCAGCAGCTTCTGGCCCCTAGCGGAGCCGAACACCGGGGAGCTGTTTTTT. It translates to CASSFWPLAEPNTGELFF.

This clonotype was counted ten times or more. DNA of the CDR3: TGTGCCAGCAGCCCCGCCACGACCACCGGGGAGCTGTTTTTT. Translation: CASSPATTTGELFF. This sequence joins TRBV12-3 or TRBV12-4 and TRBJ2-2; unclear D gene. V lost 6 bases and J 4 bases, leaving 12 bases between the germline ends. The CDR3 totals 14 residues.

This clonotype was seen a handful of times. The V and J genes are TRBV2 and TRBJ2-5, with D tentatively TRBD1 (6 bases). Trimming cost V 7 bases and J 5 bases, with 17 bases left between them. The CDR3 contains 14 residues. CDR1 SNHLY and CDR2 FYNNEI come from the germline V gene. The CDR3 region has the DNA TGTGCCAGCACCGGGACACGCATAAGGGAGACCCAGTACTTC. It specifies CASTGTRIRETQYF.